The 32 T cell receptor beta chains in this list originate from one sample, sequenced in a study of shared clonotypes between healthy human individuals. Data came from immunoSEQ multiplex PCR; TCRdb stores just in-frame clones and leaves some out. Here the sample spans a few million clones, 80% to 95% being singletons. Specimen: naive CD4+ T cells from PBMCs. Subset given: CD45RA+ positively selected. These receptors were taken from a man younger than 35 in good health. Some clones in this sample may be carry-over from other donors' samples.

The rearrangement links TRBV28 to TRBJ2-1; D is unresolved. Trimming removed 5 bases at V and 0 bases at J, with 11 bases between. This CDR3 contains 15 residues. Germline loops: CDR1 MDHEN, CDR2 SYDVKM. The CDR3 loop reads CASSTWKSSYNEQFF. CDR3 in DNA: TGTGCCAGCAGTACTTGGAAAAGCTCCTACAATGAGCAGTTCTTC.

This CDR3 is CASSQSRDYNEQFF. The CDR3 DNA reads TGTGCCAGCAGCCAGAGCCGGGACTACAATGAGCAGTTCTTC. The V gene is TRBV7-2, the J gene TRBJ2-1, with D perhaps matching TRBD2 (5 bases). The germline CDR1 and CDR2 sequences are SGHTA and FQGNSA. The length of the CDR3 is 14 residues. V lost 5 bases and J 3 bases, leaving 11 bases between the germline ends.

The chain combines TRBV7-9 with TRBJ1-2; D is unresolved. The CDR3 has 11 amino acids. CDR1 is SEHNR and CDR2 is FQNEAQ in the germline V gene (reference sequence). Deletions cut 5 bases from V and 8 bases from J, with 9 bases between. CDR3 DNA: TGTGCCAGCAGCCCCGCCCTCGGCTACACCTTC. Translating gives CASSPALGYTF.

The chain employs TRBV7-3 and TRBJ2-5, with D perhaps TRBD2 (5 bases). The CDR3 loop spans 13 amino acids. V lost 5 bases, J lost 5 bases, and 12 bases lay in between. CDR1 SGHTA and CDR2 FQGTGA come from the germline V gene. The CDR3 DNA reads as TGTGCCAGCAGCAAGATCTCGGGGGAGACCCAGTACTTC. Protein: CASSKISGETQYF.

CDR3 in DNA: TGTGCCAGCAGCTTGGCCCCGCGGGGCACCGGGGAGCTGTTTTTT. As protein: CASSLAPRGTGELFF. The rearrangement links TRBV7-3 to TRBJ2-2; possibly TRBD2 for D (6 bases). In germline, CDR1 is SGHTA, CDR2 FQGTGA. V was cut by 3 bases and J by 4 bases, with 12 bases left in between. The CDR3 spans 15 residues.

V usage is TRBV28 and J usage is TRBJ2-1; TRBD1 or TRBD2 may be the D gene (5 bases each). V was cut by 8 bases and J by 10 bases, with 18 bases left in between. The CDR3 loop spans 13 amino acids. Germline CDR1 reads MDHEN; CDR2 reads SYDVKM. DNA of the CDR3: TGTGCCAGCCTCGGTGAGGGGCGAGAAGAGCAGTTCTTC. Translation: CASLGEGREEQFF.

V is TRBV10-3 and J is TRBJ2-5; TRBD1 matches at 12 bases. This CDR3 spans 15 amino acids. Germline V CDR1 and CDR2: ENHRY, SYGVKD. Trimming removed 6 bases from V and 4 bases from J; junction bases left unmatched: 6. The CDR3 DNA sequence: TGTGCCATCAGCCAAGGGACAGGGGGCCGAGAGACCCAGTACTTC. Amino acids: CAISQGTGGRETQYF.

The chain joins TRBV28 to TRBJ2-7; D assignment may be TRBD1 or TRBD2 (5 bases each). V lost 2 bases and J 5 bases, leaving 10 bases between the germline ends. Germline values: CDR1 MDHEN, CDR2 SYDVKM. The CDR3 spans 13 residues. The CDR3 sequence is CASSLGTRDEQYF. CDR3 in DNA: TGTGCCAGCAGTTTAGGGACCCGGGACGAGCAGTACTTC.

The V gene is TRBV27, the J gene TRBJ2-2, with TRBD1 matching 9 bases. CDR3 size: 16 residues. The germline CDR1 and CDR2 sequences are MNHEY and SMNVEV (reference sequence). V lost 5 bases and J lost 1; bases outside the gene matches: 5. CDR3 nucleotide sequence: TGTGCCAGCAGTCAACCGACAGGGGGGAACACCGGGGAGCTGTTTTTT. Translation gives CASSQPTGGNTGELFF.

Here the CDR3 DNA reads TGTGCCAGCAGCACCCAGACAGGGAGAACAGATACGCAGTATTTT. Its translation: CASSTQTGRTDTQYF. V and J are TRBV7-9 and TRBJ2-3; TRBD1 matches at 7 bases. The V gene end was trimmed by 5 bases and the J gene end by 3 bases; junction bases not matched to a gene: 8. CDR1 is SEHNR, CDR2 FQNEAQ, per germline (reference sequence). CDR3 length: 15 residues.

This rearrangement joins TRBV27 to TRBJ1-1, with D hard to call. Germline V lookup: CDR1 MNHEY, CDR2 SMNVEV (reference sequence). Trimming removed 2 bases from V and 1 base from J, with 14 bases in between. This CDR3 is built from 16 residues. The CDR3 spells CASSLDLSQRNTEAFF. In DNA form, the CDR3 reads TGTGCCAGCAGTTTAGATTTGAGTCAGAGGAACACTGAAGCTTTCTTT.

The chain has TRBV7-3 and TRBJ2-3; possible D gene TRBD2, 6 bases. This CDR3 spans 15 amino acids. Germline assignment: CDR1 SGHTA and CDR2 FQGTGA. V gave up 5 bases and J gave up 2 bases, with 14 bases separating them. The CDR3 DNA follows: TGTGCCAGCAGCGGGAGGCGGTCCCTCACAGATACGCAGTATTTT. Amino acid sequence: CASSGRRSLTDTQYF.

The V gene is TRBV6-5, the J gene TRBJ1-5; a weak D match, TRBD1 (6 bases). Germline CDR1 is MNHEY and CDR2 is SVGAGI. This CDR3 comprises 14 residues. V shed 4 bases and J shed 6 bases, with 13 bases lying between them. The CDR3 coding sequence is TGTGCCAGCAGTTTAGGGGGGTTTGGTCAGCCCCAGCATTTT. Protein sequence: CASSLGGFGQPQHF.

For the CDR3, the DNA is TGTGCCAGCAGCTTGGTTGTCCTAGCGGGAGCTAGTGAGCAGTTCTTC. Amino acids: CASSLVVLAGASEQFF. The gene calls are TRBV5-5 and TRBJ2-1, with 10 bases lining up with TRBD2. Trimming at V came to 0 bases and at J to 9 bases, leaving 9 bases not matched to a gene. The CDR3 runs to 16 residues. The germline V gene has CDR1 SGHKS and CDR2 YYEKEE (reference sequence).

The CDR3 DNA follows: TGCGCCAGCAGCCAAGATTGGGTCGGGTCATCGGGAGGCTACACCTTC. Translating it yields CASSQDWVGSSGGYTF. The rearrangement uses TRBV4-1 and TRBJ1-2; D is unresolved. Germline assignment: CDR1 MGHRA and CDR2 YSYEKL. V lost 0 bases and J lost 8, with 19 bases in between. The CDR3 extends over 16 amino acids.

V and J are TRBV30 and TRBJ1-2; the match to TRBD1 covers 7 bases. V trimming: 5 bases; J trimming: 2 bases; junction bases outside the gene matches: 5. Germline CDR1 is GTSNPN and CDR2 is SVGIG (reference sequence). The CDR3 covers 13 residues. The CDR3: CAWGSDRNYGYTF. CDR3 DNA sequence: TGTGCCTGGGGCTCGGACAGGAACTATGGCTACACCTTC. Using reference TRBV30 and TRBJ1-2 for the parts outside the CDR3, the full variable domain is SQTIHQWPATLVQPVGSPLSLECTVEGTSNPNLYWYRQAAGRGLQLLFYSVGIGQISSEVPQNLSASRPQDRQFILSSKKLLLSDSGFYLCAWGSDRNYGYTFGSGTRLTVV.

The chain links TRBV19 to TRBJ1-1; D is perhaps TRBD1 (5 bases). Germline V gene data show CDR1 as LNHDA and CDR2 as SQIVND (reference sequence). Trimming left V 2 bases short and J 6 bases short, with 10 bases between. The CDR3 extends over 13 amino acids. CDR3 residues: CASSILARAEAFF. CDR3 in DNA: TGTGCCAGTAGTATATTGGCCAGGGCTGAAGCTTTCTTT. The whole variable domain, filled in from reference TRBV19 and TRBJ1-1, reads DGGITQSPKYLFRKEGQNVTLSCEQNLNHDAMYWYRQDPGQGLRLIYYSQIVNDFQKGDIAEGYSVSREKKESFPLTVTSAQKNPTAFYLCASSILARAEAFFGQGTRLTVV.

This sequence joins TRBV6-1 and TRBJ2-3; D is perhaps TRBD1 (5 bases). V lost 4 bases, J lost 4 bases, and 12 bases lay in between. The CDR3 totals 14 residues. The V gene's germline CDR1 is MNHNS and CDR2 SASEGT. CDR3: CASSAGNFPDTQYF. CDR3 nucleotide sequence: TGTGCCAGCAGTGCAGGGAACTTCCCAGATACGCAGTATTTT.

The chain recombines TRBV7-9 with TRBJ2-7; D is undetermined. CDR1 and CDR2 from the germline V gene are SEHNR and FQNEAQ (reference sequence). The ends were cut back, 1 base at V and 3 bases at J, with 10 bases in the middle. The CDR3 contains 14 residues. The CDR3 region has the DNA TGTGCCAGCAGCTTAGAAATAGGGTTCTACGAGCAGTACTTC. This sequence encodes CASSLEIGFYEQYF.

This chain connects TRBV28 to TRBJ1-2; possibly TRBD1 for D (6 bases). V lost 2 bases and J lost 8, with 12 bases in between. Looked up from germline, CDR1 is MDHEN and CDR2 is SYDVKM. This CDR3 has 13 amino acids. In DNA form, the CDR3 reads TGTGCCAGCAGTTTAGGGCAGGGGAACGGCTACACCTTC. It translates to CASSLGQGNGYTF.

The CDR3 DNA reads TGTGCCAGCAGCCCCCCGGCCTCTGGAAACACCATATATTTT. It translates to CASSPPASGNTIYF. The chain carries TRBV5-5 and TRBJ1-3; D not certain. V was clipped by 4 bases and J by 0 bases, with 8 bases between them. Germline V gene data show CDR1 as SGHKS and CDR2 as YYEKEE (reference sequence). This CDR3 spans 14 amino acids.

The chain recombines TRBV6-5 with TRBJ1-2; D uncertain. Trimming left V 2 bases short and J 4 bases short, with 8 bases between. The CDR3 spans 13 residues. The germline CDR1 and CDR2 sequences are MNHEY and SVGAGI. The CDR3 region has the DNA TGTGCCAGCAGTTACCAGGCTGGCTATGGCTACACCTTC. Its protein product is CASSYQAGYGYTF.

This clone came up once. The genes are TRBV6-5 and TRBJ2-1; the D is unclear. Per germline, CDR1 MNHEY and CDR2 SVGAGI. Trimming removed 7 bases at V and 4 bases at J, with 11 bases between. The CDR3 consists of 13 residues. CDR3 coding DNA: TGTGCCAGCACAGGACCGCAATACAATGAGCAGTTCTTC. Protein sequence: CASTGPQYNEQFF.

The V call is TRBV5-1, the J call TRBJ1-2; the match to TRBD1 covers 8 bases. There are 15 residues in the CDR3. J was trimmed by 8 bases and V by 3 bases; bases with no gene match: 12. Looked up from germline, CDR1 is SGHRS and CDR2 is YFSETQ. In nucleotides, the CDR3 is TGCGCCAGCAGCTCGCAGGGGGCCTGGGGGCGAGGCTACACCTTC. Its translation is CASSSQGAWGRGYTF.

The chain links TRBV5-1 to TRBJ2-5; 9 nucleotides agree with TRBD2. CDR1 SGHRS and CDR2 YFSETQ come from the germline V gene. The CDR3 consists of 15 residues. V trimming: 4 bases; J trimming: 4 bases; junction bases outside the gene matches: 8. For the CDR3, the DNA is TGCGCCAGCAGCGCCCTAGCGGGGACCCCAGAGACCCAGTACTTC. Residues: CASSALAGTPETQYF.

This chain uses TRBV10-3 with TRBJ2-1; 7 bases line up with TRBD2. The CDR3 consists of 14 residues. The germline V gene has CDR1 ENHRY and CDR2 SYGVKD. The trim removed 4 bases at V and 7 bases at J, leaving 7 bases unmatched. The CDR3: CAISVRAGRNEQFF. The CDR3 DNA follows: TGTGCCATCAGTGTAAGAGCGGGGAGGAATGAGCAGTTCTTC.

This chain uses TRBV18 with TRBJ2-5, with TRBD1 matching 7 bases. Germline values: CDR1 KGHSH, CDR2 LQKENI. This CDR3 spans 14 amino acids. V trimming: 4 bases; J trimming: 5 bases; junction bases outside the gene matches: 7. The CDR3 DNA follows: TGTGCCAGCTCACGACAGGGCTTGGGGGAGACCCAGTACTTC. This translates into CASSRQGLGETQYF.

The chain recombines TRBV5-5 with TRBJ2-1, with 8 bases fitting TRBD2. The CDR3 covers 19 residues. V dropped 4 bases and J dropped 8; count of bases not matched to a gene: 23. Germline CDR1 and CDR2: SGHKS and YYEKEE (reference sequence). The CDR3 region is CASSTRPAGLVAGTHEQFF. The CDR3 coding sequence is TGTGCCAGCAGCACGCGACCCGCGGGGCTGGTAGCGGGGACCCATGAGCAGTTCTTC.

This chain links TRBV6-4 with TRBJ2-1; 7 bases line up with TRBD2. CDR3 length equals 21 residues. Germline lookup yields CDR1 MRHNA and CDR2 SNTAGT. V gave up 2 bases and J gave up 1 base; unmatched junction bases: 20. This CDR3 is CASSDAVGGEVLPSSYNEQFF. The CDR3 DNA reads as TGTGCCAGCAGTGACGCCGTGGGAGGGGAGGTTCTCCCCTCATCCTACAATGAGCAGTTCTTC.

V usage is TRBV28 and J usage is TRBJ2-1; 11 bases align to TRBD2. Trimming took 8 bases from V and 9 from J; bases not matched to a gene: 9. The CDR3 runs to 14 residues. Germline values: CDR1 MDHEN, CDR2 SYDVKM. The CDR3 sequence: CASLSSGRLGEQFF. DNA for the CDR3: TGTGCCAGCCTCTCTAGCGGGAGGCTCGGTGAGCAGTTCTTC.

The chain couples TRBV2 to TRBJ1-5, with a tentative D call TRBD1 (6 bases). CDR1 and CDR2 from the germline V gene are SNHLY and FYNNEI. The CDR3 is 14 residues long. V lost 3 bases and J lost 6, with 12 bases in between. DNA for the CDR3: TGTGCCAGCAGTGATCGGGGGCTGGGTCAGCCCCAGCATTTT. Residues: CASSDRGLGQPQHF.

The genes are TRBV5-1 and TRBJ2-5; D is possibly TRBD1 (6 bases). CDR3 size: 14 residues. Trimming stripped 0 bases from V and 2 bases from J, with 8 bases between. In germline, CDR1 is SGHRS, CDR2 YFSETQ. CDR3 amino acids: CASSLGTEQETQYF. The CDR3 DNA sequence: TGCGCCAGCAGCTTGGGGACAGAACAAGAGACCCAGTACTTC.